The 22 T cell receptor beta chains in this list originate from one sample, sequenced in a study of blood T cell repertoires in COVID-19 (dated by TCRdb to 2018 to 2020). Libraries were made using the immunoSEQ multiplex PCR assay. As stored in TCRdb, this immuneACCESS dataset retains in-frame rearrangements with V and J assigned. A fraction of the clones does not appear; measured against another copy, unresolved V genes explain less than half of the discrepancy, and the remainder lacks a known reason. The sample yields roughly 250,000 clones; 81% were counted once. The ten largest clones capture under 3% of the sample. Sequenced: peripheral blood. Source of these receptors: a woman in her sixties with active or convalescent COVID-19.

The chain links TRBV9 to TRBJ2-3; D uncertain. Germline CDR1 is SGDLS and CDR2 is YYNGEE. This CDR3 is built from 15 residues. Trimming took off 0 bases at V and 0 bases at J, with 8 bases between the two ends. CDR3: CASSVAPGSTDTQYF. For the CDR3, the DNA is TGTGCCAGCAGCGTAGCACCCGGGAGCACAGATACGCAGTATTTT.

The chain couples TRBV7-2 to TRBJ1-5, with D maybe TRBD1 (6 bases). The CDR3 contains 14 residues. Germline V CDR1 and CDR2: SGHTA, FQGNSA. V was clipped by 1 base and J by 5 bases, with 9 bases between them. CDR3 residues: CASSLGTAYQPQHF. In DNA, the CDR3 is TGTGCCAGCAGCTTAGGGACAGCCTATCAGCCCCAGCATTTT.

In this sample, this clone turned up once. The V gene is TRBV5-4, the J gene TRBJ2-6; D not resolved. Germline CDR1 SGHNT, CDR2 YYREEE (reference sequence). The germline V and J ends were trimmed by 0 bases and 0 bases, with 7 bases remaining between them. The CDR3 spans 16 residues. This CDR3 reads CASSLERYSGANVLTF. Here the CDR3 DNA reads TGTGCCAGCAGCTTGGAACGGTACTCTGGGGCCAACGTCCTGACTTTC.

The rearrangement uses TRBV23-1 and TRBJ2-7; the D is unclear. TRBV23-1 counts as an open reading frame of uncertain function. This CDR3 contains 15 residues. V shed 2 bases and J shed 2 bases, with 13 bases lying between them. The CDR3 nucleotides read TGCGCCAGCAGTCAACCGGAAAAGACTCCCTACGAGCAGTACTTC. It yields the protein CASSQPEKTPYEQYF.

This clone showed up just a few times. The rearrangement links TRBV7-9 to TRBJ2-3; D perhaps matches TRBD2 (6 bases). Trimming took 0 bases from V and 2 from J, leaving 12 bases between them. This CDR3 comprises 16 residues. In germline, CDR1 is SEHNR, CDR2 FQNEAQ (reference sequence). The CDR3 nucleotides are TGTGCCAGCAGCTTAGCCCAGGGAGGAGACACAGATACGCAGTATTTT. It codes for CASSLAQGGDTDTQYF.

This chain connects TRBV29-1 to TRBJ1-2, with D perhaps matching TRBD1 (5 bases). This CDR3 contains 17 residues. V shed 0 bases and J shed 1 base, with 18 bases lying between them. Germline V gene sequence: CDR1 SQVTM, CDR2 ANQGSEA. This CDR3 is CSVEERFRAWINYGYTF. The CDR3 bases are TGCAGCGTTGAAGAAAGGTTCAGGGCATGGATTAACTATGGCTACACCTTC.

J is TRBJ2-3 and V is TRBV10-2; D perhaps matches TRBD2 (7 bases). The CDR3 sequence is 15 residues long. Germline V gives CDR1 WSHSY, CDR2 SAAADI. Trimming took off 6 bases at V and 2 bases at J, with 15 bases between the two ends. The CDR3 DNA reads as TGCGCCAGCAGGGATCGGGGGGCCTTCACAGATACGCAGTATTTT. It yields the protein CASRDRGAFTDTQYF.

The chain recombines TRBV11-2 with TRBJ2-2, with D perhaps TRBD2 (6 bases). Deletions cut 7 bases from V and 7 bases from J, with 19 bases between. Germline V CDR1 and CDR2: SGHAT, FQNNGV. The CDR3 is 15 amino acids. For the CDR3, the DNA is TGTGCCAGCACCCACGCCCAGGGAGGCATCGGGGAGCTGTTTTTT. This codes for CASTHAQGGIGELFF.

The chain couples TRBV25-1 to TRBJ1-1; D is ambiguous. This CDR3 contains 16 residues. V lost 0 bases to trimming and J lost 1 base, with 12 bases between them. Germline loops: CDR1 MGHDK, CDR2 SYGVNS. The CDR3 loop reads CASSEYGYKANTEAFF. The CDR3 region has the DNA TGTGCCAGCAGTGAATACGGGTATAAGGCGAACACTGAAGCTTTCTTT.

The chain uses TRBV29-1 and TRBJ2-7; a weak D match, TRBD2 (7 bases). Trimming removed 4 bases from V and 2 bases from J, with 9 bases in between. The CDR3 is 12 residues long. Germline values: CDR1 SQVTM, CDR2 ANQGSEA. In DNA form, the CDR3 reads TGCAGCGTTGTCGGGGGGCCCTACGAGCAGTACTTC. Translated, it gives CSVVGGPYEQYF.

V gene TRBV9 combines with J gene TRBJ1-2; 10 bases line up with TRBD1. The CDR3 totals 18 residues. The V and J ends lost 1 base and 1 base, in that order; junction bases with no gene match: 10. Per germline, CDR1 SGDLS and CDR2 YYNGEE. CDR3 amino acids: CASSVSGQGGPLNYGYTF. In DNA form, the CDR3 reads TGTGCCAGCAGCGTATCTGGACAGGGGGGACCCCTTAACTATGGCTACACCTTC.

CDR3 nucleotide sequence: TGTGCCAGCAGCTTGCAACAGGGGAACACTGAAGCTTTCTTT. Protein sequence: CASSLQQGNTEAFF. The V and J genes are TRBV5-5 and TRBJ1-1, with D possibly being TRBD1 (6 bases). Germline-derived CDR1 and CDR2 are SGHKS and YYEKEE (reference sequence). This CDR3 spans 14 amino acids. Deletions cut 1 base from V and 1 base from J, with 8 bases between. Supplemented by reference TRBV5-5 and TRBJ1-1, the full variable domain reads DAGVTQSPTHLIKTRGQQVTLRCSPISGHKSVSWYQQVLGQGPQFIFQYYEKEERGRGNFPDRFSARQFPNYSSELNVNALLLGDSALYLCASSLQQGNTEAFFGQGTRLTVV.

The chain uses TRBV11-2 and TRBJ2-2; D possibly corresponds to TRBD2 (6 bases). The CDR3 contains 15 residues. The germline V and J ends were trimmed by 5 bases and 6 bases, with 16 bases remaining between them. Germline V gene lookup returns CDR1 SGHAT and CDR2 FQNNGV. The CDR3 DNA is TGTGCCAGCAGCCTCTACCAAGGCGGGGCCGGGGAGCTGTTTTTT. This translates into CASSLYQGGAGELFF.

The chain carries TRBV7-9 and TRBJ2-5; unclear D gene. V was pared by 2 bases and J by 3 bases, with 7 bases between. CDR3 size: 13 residues. In germline, CDR1 is SEHNR, CDR2 FQNEAQ (reference sequence). CDR3 in DNA: TGTGCCAGCAGCTTACCGAACAAAGAGACCCAGTACTTC. Protein product: CASSLPNKETQYF.

This chain connects TRBV29-1 to TRBJ2-5, with D unclear. V lost 4 bases and J lost 2, with 11 bases in between. Looked up from germline, CDR1 is SQVTM and CDR2 is ANQGSEA. The CDR3 has 13 residues. Written as DNA, the CDR3 is TGCAGCGTTGGTGAGGTGGTGCAAGAGACCCAGTACTTC. Its translation: CSVGEVVQETQYF.

The chain has TRBV27 and TRBJ1-1; weak D call: TRBD1 (5 bases). The V end lost 10 bases, the J end lost 2 bases, and 17 bases lay between the germline ends. This CDR3 comprises 14 residues. Germline-derived CDR1 and CDR2 are MNHEY and SMNVEV (reference sequence). CDR3 coding DNA: TGTGCCACCAGGAGGCCCGACAGAAACACTGAAGCTTTCTTT. It codes for CATRRPDRNTEAFF.

The chain joins TRBV18 to TRBJ1-1; D ambiguous. Trimming removed 0 bases from V and 1 base from J, with 12 bases in between. The CDR3 spans 16 residues. From germline, CDR1 is KGHSH and CDR2 LQKENI. This CDR3 reads CASSPPNAVENTEAFF. Here the CDR3 DNA reads TGTGCCAGCTCACCACCGAACGCGGTCGAGAACACTGAAGCTTTCTTT.

The rearrangement joins TRBV6-5 to TRBJ1-1; D uncertain. The CDR3 is 13 residues long. Germline assignment: CDR1 MNHEY and CDR2 SVGAGI. V gave up 7 bases and J gave up 0 bases, with 9 bases separating them. The CDR3 nucleotides are TGTGCCAGCACCCCCGCGGTGAACACTGAAGCTTTCTTT. It codes for CASTPAVNTEAFF.

The V gene is TRBV7-9, the J gene TRBJ1-2; D might be TRBD1 (6 bases). CDR3 length: 13 amino acids. Trimming left V 4 bases short and J 6 bases short, with 12 bases between. Germline lookup yields CDR1 SEHNR and CDR2 FQNEAQ (reference sequence). The CDR3 nucleotides are TGTGCCAGCAGCTCGGGACAACGTGATGGCTACACCTTC. This sequence encodes CASSSGQRDGYTF.

V usage is TRBV5-6 and J usage is TRBJ2-7; no firm D call. V lost 0 bases, J lost 5 bases, and 6 bases lay in between. The CDR3 length is 12 residues. Germline assignment: CDR1 SGHDT and CDR2 YYEEEE. The CDR3 DNA is TGTGCCAGCAGCTTGGGTGCGAACGAGCAGTACTTC. Encoded protein: CASSLGANEQYF. The entire variable domain, with the rest obtained from reference TRBV5-6 and TRBJ2-7, is as follows: DAGVTQSPTHLIKTRGQQVTLRCSPKSGHDTVSWYQQALGQGPQFIFQYYEEEERQRGNFPDRFSGHQFPNYSSELNVNALLLGDSALYLCASSLGANEQYFGPGTRLTVT.

The count of this clone is one. The rearrangement links TRBV2 to TRBJ2-5, with D uncertain. The V and J ends lost 3 bases and 1 base respectively, with 9 bases between them. CDR1 and CDR2 (germline): SNHLY, FYNNEI. This CDR3 spans 14 amino acids. The CDR3 protein is CASSDDNSQETQYF. CDR3 DNA sequence: TGTGCCAGCAGTGATGATAATAGCCAAGAGACCCAGTACTTC.

The CDR3 nucleotides are TGCAGCGTCGACAGGGCTGGCAACTATGGCTACACCTTC. This sequence encodes CSVDRAGNYGYTF. J is TRBJ1-2 and V is TRBV29-1; 7 nucleotides line up with TRBD1. With 6 bases clipped from V and 2 bases from J, the junction kept 6 bases outside the gene matches. Germline V lookup: CDR1 SQVTM, CDR2 ANQGSEA. The CDR3 contains 13 residues.